This T cell receptor beta chain was identified in a study of beta chain features in type 1 diabetes. Study findings and constraints: A PCR bias possibly favoring shorter templates would apply equally to patients and controls. High-TCR-expressing cells could be over-represented by cDNA sequencing. Patients' naive, central memory and Treg TCRB repertoires seemed closer to one another than those of healthy donors. These data did not resolve whether HLA type affects TCRB rearrangement.

On this clone: Its antigen is undetermined. This CDR3 is also generated by other DNA sequences in the sample.

The sequenced template was cDNA made from the entire isolated RNA. TCRdb's copy holds only in-frame clones and misses some; the assay was immunoSEQ multiplex PCR. Of a few hundred thousand clones listed, approximately 10% were seen once; the top ten hold about 1.2%. Germline V gene sequence: CDR1 SEHNR, CDR2 FQNEAQ (reference sequence). The CDR3 has 12 residues. V was cut by 4 bases and J by 1 base, with 5 bases left in between. The sample consisted of central memory CD4+ T cells from blood. The clonotype was recovered from a man younger than 30 in good health. This chain uses TRBV7-9 with TRBJ2-7, with D uncertain. Here the CDR3 reads CASSWTSYEQYF. In DNA form, the CDR3 reads TGTGCCAGCAGCTGGACGTCCTACGAGCAGTACTTC.